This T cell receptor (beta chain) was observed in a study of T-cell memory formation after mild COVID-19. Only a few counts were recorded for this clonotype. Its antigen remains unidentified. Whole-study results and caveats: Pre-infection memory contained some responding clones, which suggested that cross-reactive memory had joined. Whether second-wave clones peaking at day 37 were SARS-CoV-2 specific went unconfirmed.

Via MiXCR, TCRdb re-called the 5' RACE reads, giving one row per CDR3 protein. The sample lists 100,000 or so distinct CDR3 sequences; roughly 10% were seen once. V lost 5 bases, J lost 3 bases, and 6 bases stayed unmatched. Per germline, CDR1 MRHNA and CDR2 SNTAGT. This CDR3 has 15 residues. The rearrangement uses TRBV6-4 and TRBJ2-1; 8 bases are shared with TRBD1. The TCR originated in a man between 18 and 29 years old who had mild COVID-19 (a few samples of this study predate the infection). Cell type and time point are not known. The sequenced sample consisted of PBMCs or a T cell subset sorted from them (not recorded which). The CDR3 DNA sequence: TGTGCCAGCAGTCTGACAGGGGACAACTACAATGAGCAGTTCTTC. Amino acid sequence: CASSLTGDNYNEQFF.